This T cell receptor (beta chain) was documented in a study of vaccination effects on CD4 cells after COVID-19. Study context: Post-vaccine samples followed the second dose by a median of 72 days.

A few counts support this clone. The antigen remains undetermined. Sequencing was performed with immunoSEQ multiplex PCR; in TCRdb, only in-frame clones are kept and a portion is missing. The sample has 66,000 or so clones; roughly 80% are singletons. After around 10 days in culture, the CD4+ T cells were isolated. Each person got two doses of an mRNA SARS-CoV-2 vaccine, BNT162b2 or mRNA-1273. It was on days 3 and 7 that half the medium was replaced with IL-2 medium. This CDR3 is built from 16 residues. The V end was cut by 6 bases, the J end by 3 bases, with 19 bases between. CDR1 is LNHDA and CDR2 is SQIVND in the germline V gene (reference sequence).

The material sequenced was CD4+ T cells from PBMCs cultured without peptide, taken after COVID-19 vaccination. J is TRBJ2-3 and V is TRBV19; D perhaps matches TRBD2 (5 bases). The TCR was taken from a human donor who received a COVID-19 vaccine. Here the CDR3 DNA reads TGTGCCAGTAGGAGAGGCACTAAGCGGATTACAGATACGCAGTATTTT. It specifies CASRRGTKRITDTQYF.